The rows below give T cell receptor beta chains drawn from one sample of a study of control samples from healthy donors and cancer patients. The protocol was immunoSEQ multiplex PCR, while the TCRdb copy is restricted to in-frame clones and leaves out a portion. The sample has just under 150,000 clones; about nine tenths are singletons. The sequenced material came from blood. The receptor source for this set is a man aged 25-45 years in good health. Each CDR3 is given with its conserved first and last residue. A D gene is named only where the DNA matches it firmly. Some rows mark clone size as missing; the rest say once, few, many or name a class of expanded clone.

CDR3nt	CDR3aa	v_gene	j_gene	d_gene	abundance
TGTGCCAGCAGTTGGTCATATAGCAATCAGCCCCAGCATTTT	CASSWSYSNQPQHF	TRBV27	TRBJ1-5	-	-
TGTGCCAGCAGCTTAGGACTAGCGGGGGTAGGAACAGATACGCAGTATTTT	CASSLGLAGVGTDTQYF	TRBV7-2	TRBJ2-3	TRBD2	-
TGTGCCAGCAGTCCCCTAGCGGGGGGTTCCACCGGGGAGCTGTTTTTT	CASSPLAGGSTGELFF	TRBV28	TRBJ2-2	TRBD2	-
TGCAGCGTAGATGGGGACACCCGCTCCTACAATGAGCAGTTCTTC	CSVDGDTRSYNEQFF	TRBV29-1	TRBJ2-1	-	-
TGTGCCACCAGTGATCCCTTGTCAGGGGTCAATGAGCAGTTCTTC	CATSDPLSGVNEQFF	TRBV24-1	TRBJ2-1	-	-
TGTGCCAGCAGTGGCGAATGGACAGGGGGCGAGACTACTGAAGCTTTCTTT	CASSGEWTGGETTEAFF	TRBV25-1	TRBJ1-1	TRBD1	once
TGTGCCAGCAGTGGACGACAGGGCGGAAACACCATATATTTT	CASSGRQGGNTIYF	TRBV2	TRBJ1-3	TRBD1	-
TGTGCCAGCAGCCAGGCCGGGACAGAGAACACTGAAGCTTTCTTT	CASSQAGTENTEAFF	TRBV4-2	TRBJ1-1	TRBD1	-
TGTGCCAGCAGTCTAGGCCTCCAGGATAGTCGCCCCTACGAGCAGTACTTC	CASSLGLQDSRPYEQYF	TRBV27	TRBJ2-7	-	-
TGTGCCAGCTCACCCGGGACAGCCACCTACAATGAGCAGTTCTTC	CASSPGTATYNEQFF	TRBV18	TRBJ2-1	TRBD1	once
TGTGCCAGCAGCTTAATGGTGGACACTGAAGCTTTCTTT	CASSLMVDTEAFF	TRBV7-3	TRBJ1-1	-	-
TGTGCCAGCAGCTTAGGTAAAGCGAACACTGAAGCTTTCTTT	CASSLGKANTEAFF	TRBV7-6	TRBJ1-1	-	-